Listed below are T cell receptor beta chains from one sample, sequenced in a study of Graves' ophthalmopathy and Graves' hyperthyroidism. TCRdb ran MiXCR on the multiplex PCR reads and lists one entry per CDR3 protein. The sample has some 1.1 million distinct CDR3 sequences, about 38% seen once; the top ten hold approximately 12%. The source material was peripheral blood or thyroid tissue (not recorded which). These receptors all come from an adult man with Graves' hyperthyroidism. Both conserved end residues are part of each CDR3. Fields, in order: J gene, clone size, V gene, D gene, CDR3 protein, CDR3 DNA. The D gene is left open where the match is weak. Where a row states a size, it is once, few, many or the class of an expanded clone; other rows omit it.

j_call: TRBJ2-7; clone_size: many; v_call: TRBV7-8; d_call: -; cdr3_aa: CASSSTSFYEQYF; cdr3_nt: TGTGCCAGCAGTTCGACCAGCTTCTACGAGCAGTACTTC
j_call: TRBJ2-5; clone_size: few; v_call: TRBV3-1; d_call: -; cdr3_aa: CASSQGTVPQETQYF; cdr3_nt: TGTGCCAGCAGCCAAGGGACCGTCCCCCAAGAGACCCAGTACTTC
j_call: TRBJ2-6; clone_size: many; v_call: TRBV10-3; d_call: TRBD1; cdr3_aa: CAIRPPGQISGANVLTF; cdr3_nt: TGTGCCATCAGACCCCCGGGACAGATCTCTGGGGCCAACGTCCTGACTTTC
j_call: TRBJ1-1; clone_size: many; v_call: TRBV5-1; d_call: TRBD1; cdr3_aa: CASTSRGTGGFTEAFF; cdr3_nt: TGCGCCAGCACTTCCCGGGGGACAGGGGGATTCACTGAAGCTTTCTTT
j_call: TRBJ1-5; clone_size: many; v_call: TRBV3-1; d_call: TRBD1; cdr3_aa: CASSHTDRGQPQHF; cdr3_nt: TGTGCCAGCAGCCACACCGACAGGGGGCAGCCCCAGCATTTT
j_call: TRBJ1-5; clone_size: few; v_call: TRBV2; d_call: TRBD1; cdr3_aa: CASRGGQAVSNQPQHF; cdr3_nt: TGTGCCAGCAGGGGCGGACAGGCCGTTAGCAATCAGCCCCAGCATTTT
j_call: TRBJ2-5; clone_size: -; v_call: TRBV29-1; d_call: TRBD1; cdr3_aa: CSVSTDRAQETQYF; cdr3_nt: TGCAGCGTCTCGACGGACAGGGCCCAAGAGACCCAGTACTTC
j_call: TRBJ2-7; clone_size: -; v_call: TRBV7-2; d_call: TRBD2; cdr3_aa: CASSSRGDYDEQYF; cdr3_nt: TGTGCCAGCAGCTCGCGGGGGGATTACGACGAGCAGTACTTC
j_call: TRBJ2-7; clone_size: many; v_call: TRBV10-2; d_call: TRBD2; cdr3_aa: CASSPSSGGYEQYF; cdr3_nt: TGTGCCAGCAGCCCTTCTAGCGGAGGGTACGAGCAGTACTTC
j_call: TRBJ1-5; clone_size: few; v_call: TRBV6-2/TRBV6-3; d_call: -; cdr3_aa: CASTMRHLKRGSQPQHF; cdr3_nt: TGTGCCAGCACCATGCGGCATCTAAAAAGAGGGAGTCAGCCCCAGCATTTT
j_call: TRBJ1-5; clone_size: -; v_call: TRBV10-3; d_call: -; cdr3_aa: CASSPWEGNQPQHF; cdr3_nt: TGTGCCAGCTCACCCTGGGAAGGCAATCAGCCCCAGCATTTT
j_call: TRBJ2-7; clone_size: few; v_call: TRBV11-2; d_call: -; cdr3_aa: CASSFLGGKTYEQYF; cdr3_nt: TGTGCCAGCAGCTTCCTCGGGGGTAAGACCTACGAGCAGTACTTC
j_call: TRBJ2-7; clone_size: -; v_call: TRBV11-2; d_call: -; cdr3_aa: CASSLDLGGGEQYF; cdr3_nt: TGTGCCAGCAGCTTAGATTTGGGTGGGGGGGAGCAGTACTTC
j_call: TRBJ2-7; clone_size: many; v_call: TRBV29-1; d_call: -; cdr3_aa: CSVIVLYEQYF; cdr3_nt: TGCAGCGTTATTGTCCTGTACGAGCAGTACTTC
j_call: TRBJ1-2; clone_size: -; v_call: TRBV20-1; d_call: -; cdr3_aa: CSAHEGNGYTF; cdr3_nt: TGCAGTGCTCACGAGGGAAATGGCTACACCTTC
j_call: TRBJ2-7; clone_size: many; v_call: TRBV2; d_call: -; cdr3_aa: CASSEAVPEGISGGEQYF; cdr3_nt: TGTGCCAGCAGTGAAGCGGTCCCGGAAGGGATTTCAGGTGGCGAGCAGTACTTC
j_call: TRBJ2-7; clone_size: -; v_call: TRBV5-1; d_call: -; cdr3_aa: CASSLAVTNAYEQYF; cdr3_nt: TGCGCCAGCAGCTTGGCCGTGACCAACGCCTACGAGCAGTACTTC
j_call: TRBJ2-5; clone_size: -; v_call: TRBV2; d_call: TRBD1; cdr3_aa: CASTGQGMETQYF; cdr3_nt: TGTGCCAGCACGGGACAGGGGATGGAGACCCAGTACTTC
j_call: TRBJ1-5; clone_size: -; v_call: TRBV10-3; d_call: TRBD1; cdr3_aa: CAISEDAGGRQPQHF; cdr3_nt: TGTGCCATCAGTGAAGATGCAGGGGGCCGTCAGCCCCAGCATTTT
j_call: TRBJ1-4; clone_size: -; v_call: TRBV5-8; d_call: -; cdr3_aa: CASQVSGGATNEKLFF; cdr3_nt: TGTGCCAGCCAAGTTTCCGGAGGGGCAACTAATGAAAAACTGTTTTTT
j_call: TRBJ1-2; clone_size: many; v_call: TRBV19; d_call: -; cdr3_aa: CAKHGGRCYGYTF; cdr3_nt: TGTGCCAAACATGGGGGAAGGTGCTATGGCTACACCTTC
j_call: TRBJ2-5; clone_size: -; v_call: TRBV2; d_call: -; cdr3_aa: CASSEEGLPKTQYF; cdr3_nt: TGTGCCAGCAGTGAGGAGGGACTGCCGAAGACCCAGTACTTC
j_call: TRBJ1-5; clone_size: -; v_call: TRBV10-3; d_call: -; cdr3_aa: CAISDRQDGIHF; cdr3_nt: TGTGCCATCAGTGATCGACAGGACGGAATCCATTTT
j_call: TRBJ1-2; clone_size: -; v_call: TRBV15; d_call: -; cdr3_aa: CATSVLLPAVNYGYTF; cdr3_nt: TGTGCCACCAGCGTCCTTCTGCCGGCCGTTAACTATGGCTACACCTTC
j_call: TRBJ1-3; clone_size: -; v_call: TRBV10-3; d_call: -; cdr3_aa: CASSLYGESGNTIYF; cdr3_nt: TGTGCCAGCAGTTTATACGGGGAATCTGGAAACACCATATATTTT
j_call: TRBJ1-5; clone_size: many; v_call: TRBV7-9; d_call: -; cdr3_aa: CASSLRMDQPQHF; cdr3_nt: TGTGCCAGCAGCTTAAGGATGGATCAGCCCCAGCATTTT
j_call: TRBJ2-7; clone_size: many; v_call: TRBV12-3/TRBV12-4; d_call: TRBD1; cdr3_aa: CASRPGTGGSYEQYF; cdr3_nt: TGTGCCAGCAGACCCGGGACAGGGGGCTCCTACGAGCAGTACTTC
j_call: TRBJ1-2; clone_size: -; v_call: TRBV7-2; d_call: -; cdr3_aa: CASSSNGRRLNYGYTF; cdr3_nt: TGCGCCAGCAGCTCTAACGGACGGAGGCTTAACTATGGCTACACCTTC
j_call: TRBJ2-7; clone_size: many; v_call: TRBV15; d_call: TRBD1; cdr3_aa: CATSIQGAYEQYF; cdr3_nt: TGTGCCACCAGCATTCAGGGGGCTTACGAGCAGTACTTC
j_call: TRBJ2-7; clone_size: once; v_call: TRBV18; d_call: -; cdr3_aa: CASSDIDTGVEQYF; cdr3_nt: TGTGCCAGCTCAGATATCGATACGGGCGTCGAGCAGTACTTC
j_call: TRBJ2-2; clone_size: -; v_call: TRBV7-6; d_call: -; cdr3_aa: CASGPRTATNTGELFF; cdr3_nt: TGTGCCAGCGGCCCCCGAACGGCGACCAACACCGGGGAGCTGTTTTTT
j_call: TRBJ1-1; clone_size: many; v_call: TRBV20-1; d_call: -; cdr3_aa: CSASMGHRSSEAFF; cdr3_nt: TGCAGTGCTTCTATGGGACACCGATCGTCTGAAGCTTTCTTT
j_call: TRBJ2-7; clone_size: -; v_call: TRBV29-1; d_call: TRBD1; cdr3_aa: CSVGQAVYEQYF; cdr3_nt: TGCAGCGTGGGACAGGCGGTCTACGAGCAGTACTTC
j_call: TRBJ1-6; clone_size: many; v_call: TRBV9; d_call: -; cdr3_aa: CASSGTDYNSPLHF; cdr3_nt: TGTGCCAGCAGCGGCACTGATTATAATTCACCCCTCCACTTT
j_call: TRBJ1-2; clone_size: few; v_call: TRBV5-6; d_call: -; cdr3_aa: CASSPWKGVLGYGYTF; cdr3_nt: TGTGCCAGCAGCCCATGGAAGGGGGTATTAGGCTATGGCTACACCTTC
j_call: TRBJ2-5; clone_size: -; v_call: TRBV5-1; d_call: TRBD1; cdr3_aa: CASSRSGQGETQYF; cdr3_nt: TGCGCCAGCAGCCGATCGGGACAGGGGGAGACCCAGTACTTC
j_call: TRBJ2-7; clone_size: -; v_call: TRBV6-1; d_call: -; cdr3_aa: CAGSFRYEQYF; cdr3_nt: TGTGCCGGCAGTTTCAGATACGAGCAGTACTTC
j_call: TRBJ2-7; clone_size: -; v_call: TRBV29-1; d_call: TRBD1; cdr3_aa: CSSGQGGSPYEQYF; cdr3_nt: TGCAGCTCGGGACAGGGGGGTTCCCCCTACGAGCAGTACTTC
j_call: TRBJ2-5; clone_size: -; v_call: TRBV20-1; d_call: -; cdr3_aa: CSATGNQETQYF; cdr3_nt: TGCAGTGCTACTGGTAACCAAGAGACCCAGTACTTC
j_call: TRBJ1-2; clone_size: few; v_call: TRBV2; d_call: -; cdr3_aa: CASSAVGIGRYGYTF; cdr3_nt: TGTGCCAGCAGTGCTGTAGGGATTGGCCGCTATGGCTACACCTTC
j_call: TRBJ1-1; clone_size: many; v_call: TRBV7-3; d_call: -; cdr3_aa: CASSLNSRKNTEAFF; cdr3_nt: TGTGCCAGCAGCTTAAACTCCCGGAAGAACACTGAAGCTTTCTTT
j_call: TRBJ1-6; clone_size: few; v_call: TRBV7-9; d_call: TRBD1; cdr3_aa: CASSLGGQGGNSPLHF; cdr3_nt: TGTGCCAGCAGCTTGGGGGGACAGGGCGGCAATTCACCCCTCCACTTT
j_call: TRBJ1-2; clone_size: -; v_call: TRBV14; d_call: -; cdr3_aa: CASSLGTDGHTF; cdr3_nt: TGTGCCAGCAGCCTCGGGACGGATGGCCACACCTTC